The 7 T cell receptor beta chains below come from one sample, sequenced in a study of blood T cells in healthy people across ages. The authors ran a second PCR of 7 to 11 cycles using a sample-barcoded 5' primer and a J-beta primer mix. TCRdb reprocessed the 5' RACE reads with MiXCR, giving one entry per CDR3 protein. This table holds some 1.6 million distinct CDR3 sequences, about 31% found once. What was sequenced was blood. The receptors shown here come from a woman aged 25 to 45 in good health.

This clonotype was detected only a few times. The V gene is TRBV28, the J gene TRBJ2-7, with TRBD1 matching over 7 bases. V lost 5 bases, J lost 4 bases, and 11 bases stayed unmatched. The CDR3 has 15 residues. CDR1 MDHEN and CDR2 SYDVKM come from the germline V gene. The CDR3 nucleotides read TGTGCCAGCAGTCCACCGGGACAGAGGAGGTACGAGCAGTACTTC. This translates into CASSPPGQRRYEQYF. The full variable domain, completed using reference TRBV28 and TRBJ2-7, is DVKVTQSSRYLVKRTGEKVFLECVQDMDHENMFWYRQDPGLGLRLIYFSYDVKMKEKGDIPEGYSVSREKKERFSLILESASTNQTSMYLCASSPPGQRRYEQYFGPGTRLTVT.

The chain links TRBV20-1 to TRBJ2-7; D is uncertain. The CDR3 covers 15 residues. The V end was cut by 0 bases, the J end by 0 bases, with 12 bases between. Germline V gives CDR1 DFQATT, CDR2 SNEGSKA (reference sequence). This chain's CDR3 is CSARDRIKSSYEQYF. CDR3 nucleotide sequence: TGCAGTGCTAGAGACAGAATAAAGTCCTCCTACGAGCAGTACTTC.

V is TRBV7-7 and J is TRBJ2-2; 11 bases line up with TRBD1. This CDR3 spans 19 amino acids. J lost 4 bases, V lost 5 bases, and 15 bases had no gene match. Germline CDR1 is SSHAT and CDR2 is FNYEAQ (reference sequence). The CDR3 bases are TGTGCCAGCAGCCGTCCTGATAGAGGACAGGGGGCAAGCACCGGGGAGCTGTTTTTT. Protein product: CASSRPDRGQGASTGELFF. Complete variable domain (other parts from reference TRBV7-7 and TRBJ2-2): GAGVSQSPRYKVTKRGQDVTLRCDPISSHATLYWYQQALGQGPEFLTYFNYEAQPDKSGLPSDRFSAERPEGSISTLTIQRTEQRDSAMYRCASSRPDRGQGASTGELFFGEGSRLTVL.

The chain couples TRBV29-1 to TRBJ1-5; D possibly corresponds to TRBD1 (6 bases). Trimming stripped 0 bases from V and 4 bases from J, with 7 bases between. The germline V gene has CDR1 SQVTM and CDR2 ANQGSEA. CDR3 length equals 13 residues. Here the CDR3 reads CSVEEGGNQPQHF. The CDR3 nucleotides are TGCAGCGTTGAAGAAGGGGGTAATCAGCCCCAGCATTTT. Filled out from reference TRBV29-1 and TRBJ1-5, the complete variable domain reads SAVISQKPSRDICQRGTSLTIQCQVDSQVTMMFWYRQQPGQSLTLIATANQGSEATYESGFVIDKFPISRPNLTFSTLTVSNMSPEDSSIYLCSVEEGGNQPQHFGDGTRLSIL.

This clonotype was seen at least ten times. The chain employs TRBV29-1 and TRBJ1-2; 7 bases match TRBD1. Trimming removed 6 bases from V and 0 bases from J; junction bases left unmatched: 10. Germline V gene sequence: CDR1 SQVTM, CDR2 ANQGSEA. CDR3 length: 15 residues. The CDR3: CSVPSTDRSNYGYTF. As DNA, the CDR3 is TGCAGCGTCCCATCTACGGACAGGTCTAACTATGGCTACACCTTC.

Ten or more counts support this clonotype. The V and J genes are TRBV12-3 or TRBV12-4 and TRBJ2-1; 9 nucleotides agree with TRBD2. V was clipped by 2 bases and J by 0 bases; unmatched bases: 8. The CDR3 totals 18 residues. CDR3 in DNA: TGTGCCAGCAGTTTATCCAGCGGGGGGACGAGCTCCTACAATGAGCAGTTCTTC. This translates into CASSLSSGGTSSYNEQFF.

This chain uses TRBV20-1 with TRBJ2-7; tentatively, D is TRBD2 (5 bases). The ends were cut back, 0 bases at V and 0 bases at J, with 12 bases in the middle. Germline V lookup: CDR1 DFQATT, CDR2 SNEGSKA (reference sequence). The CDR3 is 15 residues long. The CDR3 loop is CSARDPGISSYEQYF. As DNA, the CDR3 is TGCAGTGCTAGAGATCCGGGAATATCCTCCTACGAGCAGTACTTC.